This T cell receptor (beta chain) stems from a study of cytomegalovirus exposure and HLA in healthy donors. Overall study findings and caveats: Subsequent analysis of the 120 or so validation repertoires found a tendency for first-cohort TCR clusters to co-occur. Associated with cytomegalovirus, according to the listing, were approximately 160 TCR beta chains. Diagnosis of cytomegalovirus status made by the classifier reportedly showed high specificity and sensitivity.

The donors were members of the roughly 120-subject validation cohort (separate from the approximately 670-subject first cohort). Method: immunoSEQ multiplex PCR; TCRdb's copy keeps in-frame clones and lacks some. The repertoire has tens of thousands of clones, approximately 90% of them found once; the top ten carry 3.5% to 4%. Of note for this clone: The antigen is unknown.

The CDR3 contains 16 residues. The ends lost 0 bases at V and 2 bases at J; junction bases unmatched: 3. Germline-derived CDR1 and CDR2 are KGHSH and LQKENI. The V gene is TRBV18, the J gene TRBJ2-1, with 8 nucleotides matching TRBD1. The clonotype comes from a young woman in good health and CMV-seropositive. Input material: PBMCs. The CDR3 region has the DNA TGTGCCAGCTCACCACCAACAGGGGGTCCCTACAATGAGCAGTTCTTC. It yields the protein CASSPPTGGPYNEQFF.